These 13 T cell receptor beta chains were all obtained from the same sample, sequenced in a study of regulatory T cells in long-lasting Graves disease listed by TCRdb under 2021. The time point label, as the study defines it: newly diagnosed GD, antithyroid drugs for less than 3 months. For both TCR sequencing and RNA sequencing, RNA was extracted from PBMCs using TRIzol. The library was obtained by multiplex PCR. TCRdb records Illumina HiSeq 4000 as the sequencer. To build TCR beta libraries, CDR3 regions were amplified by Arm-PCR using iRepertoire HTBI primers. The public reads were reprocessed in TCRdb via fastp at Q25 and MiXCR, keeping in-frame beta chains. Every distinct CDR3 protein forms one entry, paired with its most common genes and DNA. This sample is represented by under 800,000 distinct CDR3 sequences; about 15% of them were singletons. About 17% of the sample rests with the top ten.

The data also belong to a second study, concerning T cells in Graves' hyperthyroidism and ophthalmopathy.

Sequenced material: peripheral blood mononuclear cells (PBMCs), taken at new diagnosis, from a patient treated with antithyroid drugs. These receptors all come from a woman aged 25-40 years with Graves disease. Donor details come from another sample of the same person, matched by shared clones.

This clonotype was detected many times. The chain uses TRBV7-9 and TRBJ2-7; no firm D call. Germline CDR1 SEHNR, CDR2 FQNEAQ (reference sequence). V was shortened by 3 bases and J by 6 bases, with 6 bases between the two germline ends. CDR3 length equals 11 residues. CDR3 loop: CASSFSAEQYF. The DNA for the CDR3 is TGTGCCAGCAGCTTTAGTGCCGAGCAGTACTTC.

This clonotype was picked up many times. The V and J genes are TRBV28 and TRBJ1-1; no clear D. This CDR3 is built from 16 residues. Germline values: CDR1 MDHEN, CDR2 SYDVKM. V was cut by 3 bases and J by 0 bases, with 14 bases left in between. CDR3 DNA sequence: TGTGCCAGCAGTTTGAACCCGGCAGTGGTGAACACTGAAGCTTTCTTT. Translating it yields CASSLNPAVVNTEAFF.

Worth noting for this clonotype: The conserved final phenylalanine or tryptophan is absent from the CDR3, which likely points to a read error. CDR3 protein: CASSHTGTSGETQYL. Written as DNA, the CDR3 is TGTGCCAGCAGCCACACCGGGACTAGCGGAGAGACCCAGTACCTC. The rearrangement uses TRBV3-1 and TRBJ2-5, with 11 bases matching TRBD2. The CDR3 loop spans 15 amino acids. The V gene end was trimmed by 3 bases and the J gene end by 4 bases; junction bases not matched to a gene: 4. The germline V gene encodes CDR1 LGHDT and CDR2 YNNKEL (reference sequence).

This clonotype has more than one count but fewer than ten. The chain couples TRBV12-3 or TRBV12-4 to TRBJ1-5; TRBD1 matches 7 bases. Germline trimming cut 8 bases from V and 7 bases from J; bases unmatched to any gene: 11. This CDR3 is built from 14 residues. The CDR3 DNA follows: TGTGCCAGCGCATTAACAGGGGTCGGCCAGCCCCAGCATTTT. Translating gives CASALTGVGQPQHF.

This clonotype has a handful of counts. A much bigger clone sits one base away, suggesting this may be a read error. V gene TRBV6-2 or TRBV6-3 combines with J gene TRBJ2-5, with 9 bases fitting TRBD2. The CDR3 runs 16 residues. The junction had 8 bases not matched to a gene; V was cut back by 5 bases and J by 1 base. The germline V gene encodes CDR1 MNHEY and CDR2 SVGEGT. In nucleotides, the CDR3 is TGTGCCAGCAGTGAATGGCCTAGCGGGGCCCAAGAGACCCAGTACTTC. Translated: CASSEWPSGAQETQYF.

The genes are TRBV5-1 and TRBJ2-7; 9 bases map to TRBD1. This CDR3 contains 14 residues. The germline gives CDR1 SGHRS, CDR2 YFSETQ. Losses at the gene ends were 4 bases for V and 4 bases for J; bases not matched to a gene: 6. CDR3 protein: CASSRDRAKYEQYF. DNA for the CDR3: TGCGCCAGCAGCCGGGACAGGGCCAAATACGAGCAGTACTTC.

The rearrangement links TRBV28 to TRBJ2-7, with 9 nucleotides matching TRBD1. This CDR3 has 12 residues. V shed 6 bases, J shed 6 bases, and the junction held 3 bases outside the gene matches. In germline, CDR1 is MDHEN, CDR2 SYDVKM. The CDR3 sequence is CASRWTGAEQYF. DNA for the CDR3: TGTGCCAGCAGATGGACAGGGGCCGAGCAGTACTTC.

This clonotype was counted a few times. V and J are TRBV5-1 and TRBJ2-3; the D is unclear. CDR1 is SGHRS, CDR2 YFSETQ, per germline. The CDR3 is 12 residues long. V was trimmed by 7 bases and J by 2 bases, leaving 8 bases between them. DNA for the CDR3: TGCGCCAGCCGAGTGAACACAGATACGCAGTATTTT. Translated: CASRVNTDTQYF.

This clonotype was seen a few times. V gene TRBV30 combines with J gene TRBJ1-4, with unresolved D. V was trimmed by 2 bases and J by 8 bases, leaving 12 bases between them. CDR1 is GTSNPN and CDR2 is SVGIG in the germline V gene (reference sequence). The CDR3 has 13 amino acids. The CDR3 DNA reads TGTGCCTGGAGTAGGCAGACGAGGGAAAAACTGTTTTTT. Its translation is CAWSRQTREKLFF.

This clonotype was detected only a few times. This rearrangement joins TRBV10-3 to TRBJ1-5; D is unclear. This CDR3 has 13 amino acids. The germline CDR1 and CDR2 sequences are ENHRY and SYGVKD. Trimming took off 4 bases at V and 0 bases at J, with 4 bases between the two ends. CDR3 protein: CAISAYSNQPQHF. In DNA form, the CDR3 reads TGTGCCATCAGTGCTTATAGCAATCAGCCCCAGCATTTT.

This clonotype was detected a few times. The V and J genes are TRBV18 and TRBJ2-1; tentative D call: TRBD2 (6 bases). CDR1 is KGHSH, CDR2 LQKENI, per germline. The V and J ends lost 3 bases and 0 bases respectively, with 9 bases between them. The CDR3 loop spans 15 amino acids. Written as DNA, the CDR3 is TGTGCCAGCTCACCGGGCGGGATCTCCTACAATGAGCAGTTCTTC. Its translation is CASSPGGISYNEQFF.

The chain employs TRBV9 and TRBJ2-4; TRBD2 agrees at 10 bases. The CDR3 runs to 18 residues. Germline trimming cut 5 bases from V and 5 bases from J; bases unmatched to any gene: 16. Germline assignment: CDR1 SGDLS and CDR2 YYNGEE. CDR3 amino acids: CASSLDRGLAGEENIQYF. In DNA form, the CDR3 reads TGTGCCAGCAGTTTAGATCGGGGCCTAGCGGGAGAGGAAAACATTCAGTACTTC.

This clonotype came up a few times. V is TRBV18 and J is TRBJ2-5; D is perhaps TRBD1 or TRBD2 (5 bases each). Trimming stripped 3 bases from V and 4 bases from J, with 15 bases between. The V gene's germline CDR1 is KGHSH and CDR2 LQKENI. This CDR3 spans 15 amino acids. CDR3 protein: CASSPARGTTETQYF. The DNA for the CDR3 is TGTGCCAGCTCACCGGCACGGGGCACGACAGAGACCCAGTACTTC. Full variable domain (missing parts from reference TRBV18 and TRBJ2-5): NAGVMQNPRHLVRRRGQEARLRCSPMKGHSHVYWYRQLPEEGLKFMVYLQKENIIDESGMPKERFSAEFPKEGPSILRIQQVVRGDSAAYFCASSPARGTTETQYFGPGTRLLVL.